The 14 T cell receptor beta chains reported below all come from one sample, sequenced in a study of OX40 agonist ivuxolimab in advanced cancers. Profiled with immunoSEQ multiplex PCR; TCRdb holds only in-frame clones, not every one. Among some 60,000 clones listed, about 90% were seen once. The starting material was CD4+ or CD8+ T cells sorted from blood, obtained in a trial of the OX40 agonist ivuxolimab. These receptor sequences come from an adult with an advanced solid tumor such as melanoma, head and neck, liver or kidney cancer.

CDR3 residues: CASSHTDSYEQYF. In DNA form, the CDR3 reads TGTGCCAGCAGCCACACAGACTCCTACGAGCAGTACTTC. The chain links TRBV5-5 to TRBJ2-7; the D is unclear. Germline V gene sequence: CDR1 SGHKS, CDR2 YYEKEE (reference sequence). Trimming left V 4 bases short and J 0 bases short, with 8 bases between. This CDR3 contains 13 residues.

The rearrangement links TRBV28 to TRBJ2-1; D perhaps matches TRBD2 (5 bases). Trimming shortened V by 2 bases and J by 10 bases, and 12 bases separated the two germline ends. CDR3 length equals 13 residues. CDR1 and CDR2 (germline): MDHEN, SYDVKM. The CDR3 nucleotides are TGTGCCAGCAGTTTAAGGGAGCCTAGGGAGCAGTTCTTC. The encoded protein is CASSLREPREQFF.

This CDR3 is CASSSDGQSWHQETQYF. The CDR3 bases are TGCGCCAGCAGCTCAGACGGACAGTCCTGGCACCAAGAGACCCAGTACTTC. This chain links TRBV5-1 with TRBJ2-5, with TRBD1 as a possible D gene (6 bases). The CDR3 has 17 amino acids. V was pared by 3 bases and J by 0 bases, with 18 bases between. Germline V gene data show CDR1 as SGHRS and CDR2 as YFSETQ.

This clone was seen more than once but under ten times. The rearrangement uses TRBV4-1 and TRBJ1-3; D is unresolved. CDR3 length equals 17 residues. The germline V gene has CDR1 MGHRA and CDR2 YSYEKL. V was shortened by 1 base and J by 1 base, with 14 bases between the two germline ends. In DNA, the CDR3 is TGCGCCAGCAGCCAAGCCCTACGGGAGAGATCTGGAAACACCATATATTTT. It translates to CASSQALRERSGNTIYF.

V and J are TRBV7-3 and TRBJ2-5; D is possibly TRBD2 (5 bases). The germline V gene encodes CDR1 SGHTA and CDR2 FQGTGA. The CDR3 consists of 14 residues. V lost 5 bases and J lost 5, with 15 bases in between. Here the CDR3 DNA reads TGTGCCAGCAGCCCCCCCCGGACGGGGGAGACCCAGTACTTC. This encodes CASSPPRTGETQYF.

The chain joins TRBV15 to TRBJ1-3; a weak D match, TRBD1 (6 bases). Germline CDR1 reads LNHNV; CDR2 reads YYDKDF (reference sequence). V shed 0 bases and J shed 0 bases, with 15 bases lying between them. The CDR3 is 18 residues long. CDR3 sequence: CATSREGGRQHSGNTIYF. The DNA for the CDR3 is TGTGCCACCAGCAGAGAAGGGGGGAGACAGCACTCTGGAAACACCATATATTTT.

The chain uses TRBV7-3 and TRBJ2-1; 7 nucleotides agree with TRBD2. The CDR3 extends over 15 amino acids. Germline CDR1 SGHTA, CDR2 FQGTGA. V gave up 3 bases and J gave up 0 bases; unmatched junction bases: 2. The CDR3 nucleotides are TGTGCCAGCAGCTTTCTAGCGGCCTCCTACAATGAGCAGTTCTTC. It translates to CASSFLAASYNEQFF.

The CDR3 sequence is CASSLDGLTSTDTQYF. CDR3 DNA: TGTGCCAGCAGCTTAGATGGCCTTACAAGCACAGATACGCAGTATTTT. The chain links TRBV11-3 to TRBJ2-3; D not resolved. From germline, CDR1 is SGHNT and CDR2 YENEEA. Trimming left V 0 bases short and J 0 bases short, with 10 bases between. The CDR3 covers 16 residues.

This chain joins TRBV29-1 and TRBJ2-7; the match to TRBD2 covers 14 bases. Germline-derived CDR1 and CDR2 are SQVTM and ANQGSEA. With 8 bases clipped from V and 7 bases from J, the junction kept 13 bases outside the gene matches. The CDR3 loop spans 15 amino acids. Here the CDR3 DNA reads TGCAGCTCGAAGACTAGCGGGAGGGCCTGTTGGGAGCAGTACTTC. Amino acid sequence: CSSKTSGRACWEQYF.

V gene TRBV30 combines with J gene TRBJ1-3; no clear D. In germline, CDR1 is GTSNPN, CDR2 SVGIG (reference sequence). Trimming left V 1 base short and J 0 bases short, with 7 bases between. The CDR3 totals 14 residues. The CDR3 DNA reads as TGTGCCTGGAGTGAGGGTAACTCTGGAAACACCATATATTTT. It codes for CAWSEGNSGNTIYF. The whole variable domain, filled in from reference TRBV30 and TRBJ1-3, reads SQTIHQWPATLVQPVGSPLSLECTVEGTSNPNLYWYRQAAGRGLQLLFYSVGIGQISSEVPQNLSASRPQDRQFILSSKKLLLSDSGFYLCAWSEGNSGNTIYFGEGSWLTVV.

The CDR3 sequence: CASSVDWDGGNTIYF. In DNA, the CDR3 is TGTGCCAGCAGCGTAGACTGGGACGGAGGAAACACCATATATTTT. This chain connects TRBV9 to TRBJ1-3, with a tentative D call TRBD1 (5 bases). V was trimmed by 0 bases and J by 4 bases, leaving 11 bases between them. CDR3 length equals 15 residues. CDR1 is SGDLS, CDR2 YYNGEE, per germline.

This sequence joins TRBV27 and TRBJ1-2; tentative D call: TRBD1 (6 bases). The CDR3 sequence is 13 residues long. Trimming pared 6 bases from V and 4 bases from J, leaving 12 bases between. The germline CDR1 and CDR2 sequences are MNHEY and SMNVEV (reference sequence). This CDR3 is CASRQTGGYGYTF. CDR3 nucleotide sequence: TGTGCCAGCAGGCAGACAGGCGGCTATGGCTACACCTTC.

The rearrangement joins TRBV28 to TRBJ2-2; the match to TRBD1 covers 10 bases. The trim removed 3 bases at V and 4 bases at J, leaving 14 bases unmatched. Germline CDR1 MDHEN, CDR2 SYDVKM. CDR3 length: 19 residues. The CDR3 DNA sequence: TGTGCCAGCAGTTTCTTGGGACAGGGGCGGAACTTATCCACCGGGGAGCTGTTTTTT. Translation gives CASSFLGQGRNLSTGELFF.

The rearrangement links TRBV6-6 to TRBJ2-7; 10 bases are a match to TRBD1. The J segment lost 3 bases and the V segment lost 6 bases, leaving 5 bases of the junction unmatched. This CDR3 contains 14 residues. Germline values: CDR1 MNHNY, CDR2 SVGAGI (reference sequence). The CDR3 DNA sequence: TGTGCCAGCAGGCCGGGACAGGGGATCTACGAGCAGTACTTC. Translation gives CASRPGQGIYEQYF.